This is a list of T cell receptor beta chains from one sample in a study of cytomegalovirus exposure and HLA in healthy donors. The repertoire was sequenced with immunoSEQ multiplex PCR; TCRdb's copy has only in-frame clones and lacks some. This table holds some 96,000 clones, approximately 76% found once. The source material was PBMCs. These receptor sequences come from a man aged 35 to 55 in good health and CMV-seronegative. Each CDR3 is given with its conserved first and last residue. The D gene is left open where the match is weak. Expanded clones get a size class; other rows say once, few or many, or leave the size out.

v_gene	d_gene	abundance	j_gene	CDR3aa	CDR3nt
TRBV29-1	.	.	TRBJ1-1	CSVQQGRDTEAFF	TGCAGCGTGCAACAGGGTAGGGACACTGAAGCTTTCTTT
TRBV6-5	TRBD1	.	TRBJ2-7	CASSSRTGQAQYF	TGTGCCAGCAGTTCTCGGACAGGACAGGCGCAGTACTTC
TRBV6-5	.	.	TRBJ2-3	CASSYGWASTDTQYF	TGTGCCAGCAGTTACGGTTGGGCAAGCACAGATACGCAGTATTTT
TRBV5-1	TRBD1	.	TRBJ1-1	CASSPATGLNTEAFF	TGCGCCAGCAGTCCCGCGACAGGGTTAAACACTGAAGCTTTCTTT
TRBV5-1	TRBD1	.	TRBJ2-7	CASSALQGAQYEQYF	TGCGCCAGCAGCGCGTTACAGGGGGCCCAATACGAGCAGTACTTC
TRBV7-9	TRBD1	.	TRBJ2-7	CASSLAGQGSYEQYF	TGTGCCAGCAGCTTAGCGGGACAGGGTTCCTACGAGCAGTACTTC
TRBV18	TRBD2	.	TRBJ2-1	CASSASGTSGVYNEQFF	TGTGCCAGCTCAGCATCCGGGACTAGCGGGGTATACAATGAGCAGTTCTTC
TRBV18	.	.	TRBJ2-7	CASSPRAGGQYF	TGTGCCAGCTCACCAAGAGCGGGCGGGCAGTACTTC
TRBV18	TRBD1	.	TRBJ1-4	CASSSSGGELGEKLFF	TGTGCCAGCTCATCATCAGGGGGCGAATTGGGTGAAAAACTGTTTTTT
TRBV19	.	.	TRBJ2-1	CASSPTGMYNEQFF	TGTGCCAGTAGCCCAACAGGGATGTACAATGAGCAGTTCTTC
TRBV7-9	.	.	TRBJ2-2	CASKTMASNTGELFF	TGTGCCAGCAAAACGATGGCTTCGAACACCGGGGAGCTGTTTTTT
TRBV21-1	.	.	TRBJ2-2	CASSSRETKLPGTNTGELFF	TGTGCCAGCAGCAGCCGAGAGACCAAACTACCGGGGACGAACACCGGGGAGCTGTTTTTT
TRBV18	.	.	TRBJ2-7	CASSQDRMGIYEQYF	TGTGCCAGCTCCCAAGACAGGATGGGGATCTACGAGCAGTACTTC
TRBV4-1	TRBD1	.	TRBJ1-6	CASSQEEINGTGMFLPLHF	TGCGCCAGCAGCCAAGAAGAAATTAATGGGACAGGGATGTTTTTACCCCTCCACTTT
TRBV4-1	.	few	TRBJ2-1	CASSLHGNEQFF	TGCGCCAGCAGCCTCCACGGCAATGAGCAGTTCTTC
TRBV27	TRBD1	.	TRBJ2-1	CASRGGQTYSYNEQFF	TGTGCCAGCAGAGGGGGACAGACCTACTCCTACAATGAGCAGTTCTTC
TRBV28	TRBD1	.	TRBJ1-5	CASYPYRDRQYSNQPQHF	TGTGCCAGCTACCCCTACCGGGACAGGCAATATAGCAATCAGCCCCAGCATTTT
TRBV4-2	.	few	TRBJ1-5	CASSQAGGSNQPQHF	TGTGCCAGCAGCCAAGCTGGGGGGAGCAATCAGCCCCAGCATTTT
TRBV7-9	.	.	TRBJ1-2	CSSSPPITLAYGYTF	TGTTCCAGCAGCCCCCCCATTACATTAGCCTATGGCTACACCTTC
TRBV4-3	TRBD2	.	TRBJ2-1	CASSQEWHSGGYNEQFF	TGCGCCAGCAGCCAAGAGTGGCATAGCGGGGGGTACAATGAGCAGTTCTTC
TRBV11-1	.	.	TRBJ2-1	CASSFSLRGGFDEQFF	TGTGCCAGCAGCTTTAGTTTGAGGGGGGGCTTCGATGAGCAGTTCTTC
TRBV5-1	.	.	TRBJ2-7	CASSLATSRAYEQYF	TGCGCCAGCAGCTTGGCGACATCGAGAGCCTACGAGCAGTACTTC
TRBV12-5	.	.	TRBJ1-5	CASASGVDQPQHF	TGTGCTAGTGCCTCAGGGGTGGATCAGCCCCAGCATTTT
TRBV6-1	.	few	TRBJ1-6	CASATGLRGSPLHF	TGTGCCAGCGCTACAGGCCTAAGAGGTTCACCCCTCCACTTT
TRBV4-3	TRBD1	.	TRBJ2-2	CASSQLRGLNGELFF	TGCGCCAGCAGCCAACTCAGGGGGCTGAACGGGGAGCTGTTTTTT
TRBV30	TRBD1	.	TRBJ1-6	CAWSVRGRGRSPLHF	TGTGCCTGGAGTGTACGAGGCAGGGGGCGGTCACCCCTCCACTTT
TRBV6-1	.	.	TRBJ1-1	CASSAPGFPEAFF	TGTGCCAGCAGTGCTCCAGGGTTCCCTGAAGCTTTCTTT
TRBV5-4	.	.	TRBJ1-3	CASRGSSSGNTIYF	TGTGCCAGCAGAGGGAGCAGCTCTGGAAACACCATATATTTT
TRBV7-9	TRBD1	.	TRBJ1-5	CASSFTGGNQPQHF	TGTGCCAGCAGCTTTACAGGGGGCAATCAGCCCCAGCATTTT
TRBV15	.	.	TRBJ1-3	CATSREGQSGNTIYF	TGTGCCACCAGCAGAGAGGGACAATCTGGAAACACCATATATTTT
TRBV5-1	TRBD1	.	TRBJ1-2	CASSIGTGNYGYTF	TGCGCCAGCAGCATCGGGACAGGGAACTATGGCTACACCTTC
TRBV5-4	.	.	TRBJ2-7	CASSYGLNYEQYF	TGTGCCAGCAGCTACGGACTAAACTACGAGCAGTACTTC
TRBV28	.	.	TRBJ2-7	CASRDPGTPPYEQYF	TGTGCCAGCAGAGACCCCGGGACACCCCCCTACGAGCAGTACTTC
TRBV7-2	.	.	TRBJ2-3	CASSLAGTASTDTQYF	TGTGCCAGCAGCTTGGCCGGGACTGCGAGCACAGATACGCAGTATTTT
TRBV19	TRBD1	once	TRBJ2-2	CASRRGQGSGELFF	TGTGCCAGTAGACGTGGACAGGGGTCCGGGGAGCTGTTTTTT
TRBV9	.	.	TRBJ1-1	CASSFRDMNTEAFF	TGTGCCAGCAGCTTCCGGGACATGAACACTGAAGCTTTCTTT
TRBV2	TRBD2	few	TRBJ2-5	CASSTWTSRETQYF	TGTGCCAGCAGTACCTGGACTAGCCGGGAGACCCAGTACTTC
TRBV4-2	.	.	TRBJ1-2	CASSQERLSDGYTF	TGTGCCAGCAGCCAAGAGAGGCTAAGTGATGGCTACACCTTC
TRBV6-5	TRBD2	.	TRBJ2-7	CAAVAGGPSHEQYF	TGTGCCGCCGTTGCGGGAGGGCCAAGCCACGAGCAGTACTTC